One sample yielded the 21 T cell receptor beta chains listed below, sequenced in a study of blood T cell repertoires in COVID-19. Profiled with immunoSEQ multiplex PCR; TCRdb holds only in-frame clones, not every one. The sample includes 180,000 or so clones, roughly 77% seen only once; the top ten take over 9.5%. The sequencing input was peripheral blood. Receptor source: an elderly woman with COVID-19, enrolled during active disease.

This sequence joins TRBV7-3 and TRBJ2-4; tentatively, D is TRBD2 (6 bases). The CDR3 has 13 residues. Germline lookup yields CDR1 SGHTA and CDR2 FQGTGA. V lost 4 bases, J lost 11 bases, and 15 bases lay in between. In DNA, the CDR3 is TGTGCCAGCAGCTCTCAGGCAGGGACTCTTCAGTACTTC. Translation: CASSSQAGTLQYF.

The rearrangement joins TRBV6-5 to TRBJ1-3; no firm D call. CDR3 length: 12 amino acids. Germline CDR1 and CDR2: MNHEY and SVGAGI. Trimming removed 9 bases at V and 2 bases at J, with 8 bases between. CDR3 sequence: CASRGPGNTIYF. The CDR3 DNA reads TGTGCCAGTCGCGGCCCTGGAAACACCATATATTTT.

The DNA of the CDR3 is TGTGCCAGCAGCTCGTCCAGGGTTGAAGCTTTCTTT. Protein sequence: CASSSSRVEAFF. The chain has TRBV11-3 and TRBJ1-1; D is possibly TRBD1 (5 bases). The CDR3 sequence is 12 residues long. Trimming removed 4 bases from V and 7 bases from J, with 10 bases in between. Germline CDR1 reads SGHNT; CDR2 reads YENEEA.

The chain couples TRBV18 to TRBJ1-5, with 8 positions matching TRBD1. Germline V gene data show CDR1 as KGHSH and CDR2 as LQKENI. This CDR3 comprises 15 residues. V gave up 4 bases and J gave up 3 bases; unmatched junction bases: 5. The CDR3 loop reads CASSQPGQDNQPQHF. For the CDR3, the DNA is TGTGCCAGCTCACAACCGGGACAGGACAATCAGCCCCAGCATTTT.

V and J are TRBV20-1 and TRBJ2-7; the D gene is possibly TRBD2 (6 bases). V lost 3 bases and J lost 3, with 24 bases in between. This CDR3 has 17 amino acids. The V gene's germline CDR1 is DFQATT and CDR2 SNEGSKA (reference sequence). This chain's CDR3 is CSASRPGSSLSGYEQYF. The CDR3 DNA reads TGCAGTGCTAGTCGGCCAGGGTCATCCCTTAGCGGCTACGAGCAGTACTTC.

This chain links TRBV27 with TRBJ2-1, with TRBD2 matching 11 bases. Trimming removed 9 bases from V and 4 bases from J; junction bases left unmatched: 5. The CDR3 length is 14 residues. The germline V gene has CDR1 MNHEY and CDR2 SMNVEV (reference sequence). CDR3 loop: CASSGTSGYNEQFF. CDR3 bases: TGTGCCAGTTCCGGGACTAGCGGATACAATGAGCAGTTCTTC.

The chain uses TRBV7-2 and TRBJ1-2; no reliable D call. The CDR3 sequence is 15 residues long. V lost 1 base to trimming and J lost 0 bases, with 9 bases between them. CDR1 SGHTA and CDR2 FQGNSA come from the germline V gene. The CDR3 DNA is TGTGCCAGCAGCTTAGTCCGCGTCACTAACTATGGCTACACCTTC. It yields the protein CASSLVRVTNYGYTF.

The genes are TRBV9 and TRBJ2-3; a possible D gene is TRBD2 (7 bases). Between the trimmed V and J ends, which lost 4 bases and 4 bases, there was a span of 16 bases. Germline values: CDR1 SGDLS, CDR2 YYNGEE. The CDR3 loop spans 15 amino acids. The CDR3 nucleotides are TGTGCCAGCAGCACCATTGGGGGGGCGGCAGATACGCAGTATTTT. Its protein is CASSTIGGAADTQYF.

The chain uses TRBV18 and TRBJ2-2, with no clear D. Germline CDR1 and CDR2: KGHSH and LQKENI. This CDR3 is 15 amino acids long. The V end lost 3 bases, the J end lost 1 base, and 9 bases lay between the germline ends. In DNA form, the CDR3 reads TGTGCCAGCTCACCTTGGAGCGAGAACACCGGGGAGCTGTTTTTT. As protein: CASSPWSENTGELFF.

The chain has TRBV3-1 (or the pseudogene TRBV3-2) and TRBJ1-2; 8 positions match TRBD1. The CDR3 sequence is 16 residues long. The germline V gene encodes CDR1 LGHDT and CDR2 YNNKEL (reference sequence). The ends lost 5 bases at V and 2 bases at J; junction bases unmatched: 10. The DNA for the CDR3 is TGTGCCAGCAGCTATTTCGGGACAGGACCCAACTATGGCTACACCTTC. Protein: CASSYFGTGPNYGYTF.

This clone was observed a handful of times. In DNA, the CDR3 is TGTGCCAGCAGCTCTCTTGCGGGAGAGGGGTTAATTCAGTACTTC. This sequence encodes CASSSLAGEGLIQYF. This chain uses TRBV11-2 with TRBJ2-4; 7 nucleotides line up with TRBD2. Looked up from germline, CDR1 is SGHAT and CDR2 is FQNNGV. This CDR3 has 15 residues. V shed 4 bases, J shed 10 bases, and the junction held 13 bases outside the gene matches.

J is TRBJ2-2 and V is TRBV10-3; 11 bases line up with TRBD1. Trimming at V came to 6 bases and at J to 4 bases, leaving 4 bases not matched to a gene. The CDR3 extends over 15 amino acids. Germline-derived CDR1 and CDR2 are ENHRY and SYGVKD. CDR3 nucleotide sequence: TGTGCCATCAGCCCGGGACAGGGGGGCACCGGGGAGCTGTTTTTT. This sequence encodes CAISPGQGGTGELFF.

CDR3 sequence reads: CASSIPRGQGSYNEQFF. The DNA for the CDR3 is TGTGCCAGCAGCATACCCCGCGGACAGGGGAGTTACAATGAGCAGTTCTTC. The V and J genes are TRBV6-2 or TRBV6-3 and TRBJ2-1; 9 bases fit TRBD1. This CDR3 has 17 amino acids. The V segment lost 6 bases and the J segment 4 bases; nucleotides outside the gene matches: 13. The germline V gene has CDR1 MNHEY and CDR2 SVGEGT.

V usage is TRBV11-3 and J usage is TRBJ2-1; D uncertain. The CDR3 covers 16 residues. CDR1 is SGHNT, CDR2 YENEEA, per germline. V was cut by 5 bases and J by 2 bases, with 16 bases left in between. The CDR3 region is CASSPLGSRPYNEQFF. The CDR3 DNA sequence: TGTGCCAGCAGCCCCCTGGGTAGCCGGCCCTACAATGAGCAGTTCTTC. The full variable domain, with the rest looked up from reference TRBV11-3 and TRBJ2-1, is EAGVVQSPRYKIIEKKQPVAFWCNPISGHNTLYWYLQNLGQGPELLIRYENEEAVDDSQLPKDRFSAERLKGVDSTLKIQPAELGDSAVYLCASSPLGSRPYNEQFFGPGTRLTVL.

V gene TRBV28 combines with J gene TRBJ2-3, with 8 bases that match TRBD2. The length of the CDR3 is 15 residues. Losses at the gene ends were 2 bases for V and 2 bases for J; bases not matched to a gene: 3. Per the germline V gene, CDR1 is MDHEN and CDR2 is SYDVKM. The CDR3 DNA follows: TGTGCCAGCAGTTTACGCGGGAGGACCACAGATACGCAGTATTTT. Translation gives CASSLRGRTTDTQYF.

This rearrangement joins TRBV5-1 to TRBJ2-4; the D gene is possibly TRBD1 (5 bases). Germline lookup yields CDR1 SGHRS and CDR2 YFSETQ. This CDR3 contains 15 residues. Between the trimmed V and J ends, which lost 0 bases and 0 bases, there was a span of 7 bases. CDR3 in DNA: TGCGCCAGCAGCTTGGGTAGGGGAGCCAAAAACATTCAGTACTTC. Translating it yields CASSLGRGAKNIQYF.

The genes are TRBV12-3 or TRBV12-4 and TRBJ1-5, with D hard to call. With 6 bases removed from V and 11 bases from J, the gap between germline ends came to 14 bases. The CDR3 totals 12 residues. The CDR3 loop reads CASSRRTETQHF. The CDR3 DNA reads as TGTGCCAGCAGCAGAAGAACGGAGACCCAGCATTTT.

This clone was observed a few times. J is TRBJ2-2 and V is TRBV19; 7 bases fit TRBD1. Germline V gene data show CDR1 as LNHDA and CDR2 as SQIVND (reference sequence). The CDR3 sequence is 15 residues long. J was trimmed by 6 bases and V by 6 bases; bases with no gene match: 10. CDR3 in DNA: TGTGCCAGTAGACAAGCCTCGACAGGGCCCGGGGAGCTGTTTTTT. Its protein product is CASRQASTGPGELFF.

The rearrangement joins TRBV28 to TRBJ1-1; D possibly corresponds to TRBD1 (5 bases). Per the germline V gene, CDR1 is MDHEN and CDR2 is SYDVKM. V gave up 3 bases and J gave up 3 bases, with 11 bases separating them. This CDR3 has 14 residues. CDR3 DNA sequence: TGTGCCAGCAGTTTGGAGGGGCCTTACACTGAAGCTTTCTTT. It translates to CASSLEGPYTEAFF.

In this sample, this clone turned up once. The chain links TRBV6-5 to TRBJ1-2; D not certain. This CDR3 is 15 amino acids long. Trimming removed 4 bases at V and 2 bases at J, with 14 bases between. CDR1 is MNHEY, CDR2 SVGAGI, per germline. The CDR3 DNA reads TGTGCCAGCAGTTCGCCCCGCCAGAGGAACTATGGCTACACCTTC. Translating it yields CASSSPRQRNYGYTF.

The chain has TRBV5-1 and TRBJ1-2; 9 positions match TRBD1. CDR3 size: 14 residues. The V gene's germline CDR1 is SGHRS and CDR2 YFSETQ. V was pared by 3 bases and J by 4 bases, with 4 bases of the junction left unmatched. The chain's CDR3 is CASSWGQGTYGYTF. CDR3 sequence (DNA): TGCGCCAGCAGCTGGGGACAGGGAACCTATGGCTACACCTTC.